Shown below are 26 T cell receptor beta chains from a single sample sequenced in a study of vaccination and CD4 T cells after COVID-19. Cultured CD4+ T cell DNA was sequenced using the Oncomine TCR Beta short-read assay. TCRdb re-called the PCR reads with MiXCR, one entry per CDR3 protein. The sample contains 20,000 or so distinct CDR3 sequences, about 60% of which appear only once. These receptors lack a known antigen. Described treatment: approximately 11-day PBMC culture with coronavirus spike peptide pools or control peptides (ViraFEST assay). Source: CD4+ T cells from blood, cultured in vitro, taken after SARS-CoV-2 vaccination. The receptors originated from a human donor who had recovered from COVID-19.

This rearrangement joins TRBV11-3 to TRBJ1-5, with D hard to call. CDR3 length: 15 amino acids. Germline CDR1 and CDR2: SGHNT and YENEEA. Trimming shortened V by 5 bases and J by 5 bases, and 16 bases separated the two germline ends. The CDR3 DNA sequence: TGTGCCAGCAGCCCCAGGATGGGGAGGCATCAGCCCCAGCATTTT. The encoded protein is CASSPRMGRHQPQHF. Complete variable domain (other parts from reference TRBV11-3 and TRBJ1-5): EAGVVQSPRYKIIEKKQPVAFWCNPISGHNTLYWYLQNLGQGPELLIRYENEEAVDDSQLPKDRFSAERLKGVDSTLKIQPAELGDSAVYLCASSPRMGRHQPQHFGDGTRLSIL.

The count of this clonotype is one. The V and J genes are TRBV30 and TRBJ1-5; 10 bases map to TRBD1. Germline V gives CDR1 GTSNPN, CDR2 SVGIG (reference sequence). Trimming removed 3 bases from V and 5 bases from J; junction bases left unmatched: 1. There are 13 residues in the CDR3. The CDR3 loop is CAWRGTGDQPQHF. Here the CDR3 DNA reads TGTGCCTGGAGGGGGACAGGGGATCAGCCCCAGCATTTT.

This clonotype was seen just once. CDR3 nucleotides: TGTGCCTGGATTAGGGGATCCACTGAAGCTTTCTTT. Translation: CAWIRGSTEAFF. This chain joins TRBV30 and TRBJ1-1, with a tentative D call TRBD1 (5 bases). The CDR3 loop spans 12 amino acids. V was cut by 4 bases and J by 4 bases, with 10 bases left in between. CDR1 is GTSNPN, CDR2 SVGIG, per germline (reference sequence).

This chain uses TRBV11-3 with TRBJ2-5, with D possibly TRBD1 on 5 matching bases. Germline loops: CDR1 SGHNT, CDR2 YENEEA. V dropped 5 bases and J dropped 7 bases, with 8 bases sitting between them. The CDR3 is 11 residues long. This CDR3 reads CASSAQGTQYF. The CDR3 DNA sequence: TGTGCCAGCAGCGCCCAGGGGACCCAGTACTTC.

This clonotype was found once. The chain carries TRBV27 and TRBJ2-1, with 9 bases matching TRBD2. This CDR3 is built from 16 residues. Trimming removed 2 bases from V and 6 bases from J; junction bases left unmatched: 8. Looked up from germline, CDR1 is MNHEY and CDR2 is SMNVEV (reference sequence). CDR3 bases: TGTGCCAGCAGTTTAAATCGAGCGGGAGGAAGCAATGAGCAGTTCTTC. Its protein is CASSLNRAGGSNEQFF.

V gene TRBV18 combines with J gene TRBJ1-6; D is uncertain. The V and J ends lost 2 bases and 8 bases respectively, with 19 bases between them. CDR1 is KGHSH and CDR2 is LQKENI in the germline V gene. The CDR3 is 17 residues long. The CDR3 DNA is TGTGCCAGCTCACCAATGGGCCGGGCGTTAGTGGATTCACCCCTCCACTTT. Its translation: CASSPMGRALVDSPLHF.

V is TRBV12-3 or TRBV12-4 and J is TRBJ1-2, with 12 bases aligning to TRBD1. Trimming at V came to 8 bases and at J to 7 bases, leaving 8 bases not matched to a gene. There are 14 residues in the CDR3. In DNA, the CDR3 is TGTGCCAGCGGGGGGACAGGGGGCTTAGGTGGCTACACCTTC. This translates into CASGGTGGLGGYTF.

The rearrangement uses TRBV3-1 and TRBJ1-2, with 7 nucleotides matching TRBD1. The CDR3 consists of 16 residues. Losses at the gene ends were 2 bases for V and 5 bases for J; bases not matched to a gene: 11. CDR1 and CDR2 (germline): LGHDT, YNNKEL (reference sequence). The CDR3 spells CASSQRATGLDYGYTF. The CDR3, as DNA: TGTGCCAGCAGCCAACGGGCGACAGGGCTCGATTATGGCTACACCTTC.

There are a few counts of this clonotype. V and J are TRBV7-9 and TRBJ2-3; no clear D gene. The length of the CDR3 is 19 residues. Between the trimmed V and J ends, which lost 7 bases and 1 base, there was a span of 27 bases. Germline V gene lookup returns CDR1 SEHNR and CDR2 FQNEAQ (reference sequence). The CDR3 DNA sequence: TGTGCCAGCAACCCCCCCCGGTCCCTCTCCCGAAGCGGCACAGATACGCAGTATTTT. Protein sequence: CASNPPRSLSRSGTDTQYF.

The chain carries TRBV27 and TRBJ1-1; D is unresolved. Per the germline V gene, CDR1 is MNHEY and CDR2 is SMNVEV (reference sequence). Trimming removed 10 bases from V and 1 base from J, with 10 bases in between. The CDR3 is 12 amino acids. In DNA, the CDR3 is TGTGCCACCATATACAGGAACACTGAAGCTTTCTTT. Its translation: CATIYRNTEAFF.

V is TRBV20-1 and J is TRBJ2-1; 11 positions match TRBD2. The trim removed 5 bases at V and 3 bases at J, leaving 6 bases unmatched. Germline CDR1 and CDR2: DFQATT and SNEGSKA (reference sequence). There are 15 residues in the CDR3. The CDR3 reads CSAAGTSGHYNEQFF. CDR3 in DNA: TGCAGTGCTGCTGGGACTAGCGGACACTACAATGAGCAGTTCTTC.

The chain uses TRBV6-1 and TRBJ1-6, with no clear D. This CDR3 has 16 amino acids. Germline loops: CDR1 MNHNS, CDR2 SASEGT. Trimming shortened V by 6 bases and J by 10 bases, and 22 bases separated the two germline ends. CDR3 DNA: TGTGCCAGCAGCTCAACCCGGAGCGGGAGGAAGTCACCCCTCCACTTT. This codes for CASSSTRSGRKSPLHF.

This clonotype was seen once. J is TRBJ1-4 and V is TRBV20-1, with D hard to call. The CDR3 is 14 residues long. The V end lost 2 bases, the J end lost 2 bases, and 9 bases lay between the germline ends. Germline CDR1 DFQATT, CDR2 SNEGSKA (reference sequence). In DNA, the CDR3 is TGCAGTGCTAGAAGCAGTACGACTAATGAAAAACTGTTTTTT. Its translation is CSARSSTTNEKLFF.

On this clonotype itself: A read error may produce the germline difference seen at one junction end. As DNA, the CDR3 is TGTGCCAGCAGCATAGACAGGGGGGACTCCTACGAGCAGTACTTC. It specifies CASSIDRGDSYEQYF. This rearrangement joins TRBV11-2 to TRBJ2-7, with 9 bases matching TRBD1. CDR1 is SGHAT, CDR2 FQNNGV, per germline. CDR3 length: 15 residues.

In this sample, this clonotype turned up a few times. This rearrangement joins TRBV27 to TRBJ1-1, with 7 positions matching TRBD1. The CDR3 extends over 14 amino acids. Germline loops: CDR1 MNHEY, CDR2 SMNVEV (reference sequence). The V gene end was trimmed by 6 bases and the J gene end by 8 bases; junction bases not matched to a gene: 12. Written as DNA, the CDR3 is TGTGCCAGCAGAAAACAGGGGACGCTGGGCGAAGCTTTCTTT. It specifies CASRKQGTLGEAFF.

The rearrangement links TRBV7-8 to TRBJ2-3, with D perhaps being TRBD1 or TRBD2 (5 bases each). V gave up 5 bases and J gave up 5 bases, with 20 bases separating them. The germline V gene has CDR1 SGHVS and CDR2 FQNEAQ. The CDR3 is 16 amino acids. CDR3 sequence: CASSPMLRDGIDTQYF. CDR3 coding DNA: TGTGCCAGCAGCCCCATGCTCCGGGACGGCATAGATACGCAGTATTTT.

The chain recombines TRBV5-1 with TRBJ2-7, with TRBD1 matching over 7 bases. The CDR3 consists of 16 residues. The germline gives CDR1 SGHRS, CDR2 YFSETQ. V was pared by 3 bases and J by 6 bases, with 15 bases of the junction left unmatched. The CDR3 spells CASSSRPGQFSSEQYF. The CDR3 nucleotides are TGCGCCAGCAGCTCTCGACCGGGACAGTTTTCATCCGAGCAGTACTTC. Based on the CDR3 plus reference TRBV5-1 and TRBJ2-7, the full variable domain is KAGVTQTPRYLIKTRGQQVTLSCSPISGHRSVSWYQQTPGQGLQFLFEYFSETQRNKGNFPGRFSGRQFSNSRSEMNVSTLELGDSALYLCASSSRPGQFSSEQYFGPGTRLTVT.

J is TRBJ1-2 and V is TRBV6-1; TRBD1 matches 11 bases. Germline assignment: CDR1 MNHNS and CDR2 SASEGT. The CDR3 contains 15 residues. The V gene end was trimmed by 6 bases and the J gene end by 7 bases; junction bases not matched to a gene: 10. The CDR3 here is CASRRTGGDHFGYTF. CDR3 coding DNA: TGTGCCAGCAGAAGGACAGGGGGCGATCATTTTGGCTACACCTTC.

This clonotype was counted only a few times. The CDR3 DNA sequence: TGCAGTGCTAGAGTTTGGACCACAGTGGGCTACGGCTACACCTTC. Protein sequence: CSARVWTTVGYGYTF. The chain links TRBV20-1 to TRBJ1-2; D is unclear. CDR1 and CDR2 (germline): DFQATT, SNEGSKA (reference sequence). This CDR3 comprises 15 residues. V gave up 1 base and J gave up 8 bases, with 20 bases separating them.

The CDR3 region has the DNA TGTGCCAGCAGCTTAGTTTTAGGGGCTCCGAACACCGGGGAGCTGTTTTTT. It is translated as CASSLVLGAPNTGELFF. This chain joins TRBV11-3 and TRBJ2-2; possibly TRBD1 for D (5 bases). Germline CDR1 is SGHNT and CDR2 is YENEEA. With 1 base removed from V and 0 bases from J, the gap between germline ends came to 12 bases. The CDR3 is 17 residues long. Filled out from reference TRBV11-3 and TRBJ2-2, the complete variable domain reads EAGVVQSPRYKIIEKKQPVAFWCNPISGHNTLYWYLQNLGQGPELLIRYENEEAVDDSQLPKDRFSAERLKGVDSTLKIQPAELGDSAVYLCASSLVLGAPNTGELFFGEGSRLTVL.

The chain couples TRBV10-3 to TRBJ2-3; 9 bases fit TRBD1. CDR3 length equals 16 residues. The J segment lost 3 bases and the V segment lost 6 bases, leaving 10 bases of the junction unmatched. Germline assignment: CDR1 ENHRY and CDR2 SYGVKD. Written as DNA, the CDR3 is TGTGCCATCAGCAGGGACAGGGACTTAAGGACAGATACGCAGTATTTT. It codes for CAISRDRDLRTDTQYF.

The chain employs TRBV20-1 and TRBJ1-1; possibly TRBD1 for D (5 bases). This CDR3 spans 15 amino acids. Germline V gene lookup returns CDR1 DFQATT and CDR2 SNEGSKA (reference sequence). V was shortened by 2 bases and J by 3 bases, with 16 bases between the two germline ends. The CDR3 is CSARKTGTRDTEAFF. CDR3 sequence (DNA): TGCAGTGCTAGAAAAACCGGGACCAGGGACACTGAAGCTTTCTTT.

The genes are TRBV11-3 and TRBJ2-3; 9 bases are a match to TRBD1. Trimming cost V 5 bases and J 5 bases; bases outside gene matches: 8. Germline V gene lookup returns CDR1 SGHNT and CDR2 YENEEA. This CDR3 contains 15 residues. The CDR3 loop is CASSPPGQGIDTQYF. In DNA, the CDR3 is TGTGCCAGCAGCCCGCCGGGACAGGGCATAGATACGCAGTATTTT.

The CDR3 region has the DNA TGTGCCAGCAGTTACACACAACGGACAGACTCTGGAAACACCATATATTTT. Translated: CASSYTQRTDSGNTIYF. This rearrangement joins TRBV6-5 to TRBJ1-3; weak D call: TRBD1 (6 bases). Trimming shortened V by 2 bases and J by 0 bases, and 14 bases separated the two germline ends. The CDR3 extends over 17 amino acids. Germline CDR1 is MNHEY and CDR2 is SVGAGI.

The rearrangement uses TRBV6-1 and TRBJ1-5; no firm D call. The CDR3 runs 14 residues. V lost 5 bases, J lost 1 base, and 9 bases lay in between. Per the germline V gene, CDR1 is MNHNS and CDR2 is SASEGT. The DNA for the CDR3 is TGTGCCAGCAGTCCAAGTAGGAGCAATCAGCCCCAGCATTTT. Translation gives CASSPSRSNQPQHF.

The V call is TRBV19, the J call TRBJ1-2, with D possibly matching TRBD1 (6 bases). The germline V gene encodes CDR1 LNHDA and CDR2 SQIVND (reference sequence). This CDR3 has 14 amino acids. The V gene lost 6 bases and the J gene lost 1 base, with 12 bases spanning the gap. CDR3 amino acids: CASSLQGSNYGYTF. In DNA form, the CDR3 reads TGTGCCAGTAGCCTGCAGGGGAGTAACTATGGCTACACCTTC. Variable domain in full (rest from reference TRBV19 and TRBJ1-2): DGGITQSPKYLFRKEGQNVTLSCEQNLNHDAMYWYRQDPGQGLRLIYYSQIVNDFQKGDIAEGYSVSREKKESFPLTVTSAQKNPTAFYLCASSLQGSNYGYTFGSGTRLTVV.